This T cell receptor beta chain derives from a study of cytomegalovirus exposure and HLA in healthy donors. Study summary: The Caucasian-associated ancestry cluster held roughly 84% of more than 350 genotyped donors. Points from the study as a whole: Among TCR beta chains of equal frequency, HLA-associated ones were more clonally expanded in a later analysis. Most TCR sequences were uncommon, yet certain public TCRs appeared in many donors.

A multiplex PCR was run with 60 Vbeta primers and 13 Jbeta primers. The repertoire was sequenced with immunoSEQ multiplex PCR; TCRdb's copy has only in-frame clones and lacks some. Here the sample spans about 160,000 clones, just over 70% being singletons. About this clone: Its cognate antigen is unknown.

The CDR3 extends over 16 amino acids. Looked up from germline, CDR1 is SGHDT and CDR2 is YYEEEE. The trim removed 3 bases at V and 8 bases at J, leaving 7 bases unmatched. What was sequenced was PBMCs. This TCR derives from a man between 18 and 35 years old in good health and CMV-seropositive. The chain carries TRBV5-6 and TRBJ2-4, with 14 bases aligning to TRBD2. Written as DNA, the CDR3 is TGTGCCAGCAGCTCCCGACTAGCGGGAGGGAGAGACATTCAGTACTTC. It yields the protein CASSSRLAGGRDIQYF.